These 31 T cell receptor beta chains came from one sample sequenced in a study of shared clonotypes between healthy human individuals. Method: immunoSEQ multiplex PCR; TCRdb's copy keeps in-frame clones and lacks some. Among 2 million to 3 million clones listed, 93% were seen once. The sequencing sample was made of naive CD4+ T cells from PBMCs. Subset: CD45RA+ positively selected. The receptors were sampled from a young man in good health. Some clones in this sample may be carry-over from other donors' samples.

Only a few counts were recorded for this clone. The V call is TRBV2, the J call TRBJ1-1; D is uncertain. Germline lookup yields CDR1 SNHLY and CDR2 FYNNEI. This CDR3 contains 15 residues. V lost 4 bases and J 0 bases, leaving 12 bases between the germline ends. CDR3 nucleotide sequence: TGTGCCAGCAGTGGCGAGGCAGTGGTGAACACTGAAGCTTTCTTT. It is translated as CASSGEAVVNTEAFF.

The chain couples TRBV5-4 to TRBJ2-1; 7 positions match TRBD2. Germline values: CDR1 SGHNT, CDR2 YYREEE (reference sequence). The J segment lost 8 bases and the V segment lost 1 base, leaving 12 bases of the junction unmatched. The CDR3 contains 16 residues. The CDR3 coding sequence is TGTGCCAGCAGCTTGACGGGGGGAGGAAGAAGGGATGAGCAGTTCTTC. It is translated as CASSLTGGGRRDEQFF.

The chain links TRBV10-3 to TRBJ2-7; TRBD2 is a possible D gene (5 bases). Trimming removed 10 bases from V and 4 bases from J, with 20 bases in between. The V gene's germline CDR1 is ENHRY and CDR2 SYGVKD. This CDR3 is built from 14 residues. In DNA form, the CDR3 reads TGTGCCAACAGCGCCTTCTCCGCGGGTTACGAGCAGTACTTC. Protein product: CANSAFSAGYEQYF.

The rearrangement links TRBV28 to TRBJ1-4, with 7 bases matching TRBD1. The CDR3 totals 13 residues. Germline V gene lookup returns CDR1 MDHEN and CDR2 SYDVKM. V lost 5 bases and J lost 8; bases outside the gene matches: 5. Here the CDR3 reads CASSAGQAEKLFF. As DNA, the CDR3 is TGTGCCAGCAGTGCCGGACAGGCGGAAAAACTGTTTTTT.

The chain combines TRBV7-2 with TRBJ2-1; D is ambiguous. Germline V gene sequence: CDR1 SGHTA, CDR2 FQGNSA. This CDR3 is built from 11 residues. Trimming stripped 4 bases from V and 10 bases from J, with 8 bases between. The CDR3 sequence: CASSSNSEQFF. CDR3 nucleotide sequence: TGTGCCAGCAGCTCCAATTCCGAGCAGTTCTTC.

This clone was picked up a small number of times. This rearrangement joins TRBV19 to TRBJ1-3; D call uncertain. V lost 5 bases and J 0 bases, leaving 5 bases between the germline ends. This CDR3 comprises 13 residues. Germline V gives CDR1 LNHDA, CDR2 SQIVND (reference sequence). CDR3: CASSLVSGNTIYF. In nucleotides, the CDR3 is TGTGCCAGTAGTTTGGTCTCTGGAAACACCATATATTTT.

This clone occurred once. The chain joins TRBV27 to TRBJ2-5; D possibly corresponds to TRBD2 (7 bases). V was pared by 4 bases and J by 4 bases, with 19 bases between. CDR1 and CDR2 (germline): MNHEY, SMNVEV (reference sequence). The CDR3 covers 16 residues. CDR3 DNA sequence: TGTGCCAGCAGTTCGCAATACCAGGGAGGGGGAGAGACCCAGTACTTC. As protein: CASSSQYQGGGETQYF.

J is TRBJ2-3 and V is TRBV6-5, with D uncertain. Trimming cost V 6 bases and J 2 bases, with 9 bases left between them. CDR1 is MNHEY, CDR2 SVGAGI, per germline. The CDR3 runs to 13 residues. CDR3 amino acids: CASRPSFTDTQYF. The DNA for the CDR3 is TGTGCCAGCAGACCCTCCTTCACAGATACGCAGTATTTT.

The CDR3 protein is CSARAGVEQYF. The CDR3 DNA sequence: TGCAGTGCTAGAGCTGGGGTCGAGCAGTACTTC. The V gene is TRBV20-1, the J gene TRBJ2-7; D ambiguous. CDR1 and CDR2 (germline): DFQATT, SNEGSKA (reference sequence). Trimming removed 1 base from V and 6 bases from J, with 7 bases in between. The CDR3 spans 11 residues.

CDR3 sequence (DNA): TGTGCCAGCAGCCCCGGCGGGACAGGGCTAATTGCAGAGACCCAGTACTTC. Translated: CASSPGGTGLIAETQYF. The chain has TRBV7-3 and TRBJ2-5, with 9 bases matching TRBD1. The length of the CDR3 is 17 residues. Germline CDR1 SGHTA, CDR2 FQGTGA. Trimming took 5 bases from V and 4 from J; bases not matched to a gene: 14.

Concerning this clone itself: In the same sample, other DNA sequences code for this CDR3. V usage is TRBV10-2 and J usage is TRBJ2-3; 10 positions agree with TRBD2. This CDR3 comprises 15 residues. V lost 5 bases to trimming and J lost 1 base; unmatched junction nucleotides: 3. CDR1 WSHSY and CDR2 SAAADI come from the germline V gene. The CDR3 is CASSRLAGGTDTQYF. The CDR3 DNA reads TGCGCCAGCAGTAGACTAGCGGGCGGCACAGATACGCAGTATTTT.

The chain employs TRBV28 and TRBJ2-3; D tentatively reads TRBD1 or TRBD2 (5 bases each). V shed 1 base and J shed 9 bases, with 20 bases lying between them. Germline values: CDR1 MDHEN, CDR2 SYDVKM. The length of the CDR3 is 16 residues. DNA for the CDR3: TGTGCCAGCAGTTTATTAACTGGATCTCGGGGCGAGACGCAGTATTTT. Translating it yields CASSLLTGSRGETQYF.

The genes are TRBV4-2 and TRBJ2-1, with 7 bases lining up with TRBD2. J lost 0 bases, V lost 0 bases, and 5 bases had no gene match. CDR1 and CDR2 from the germline V gene are LGHNA and YNFKEQ. This CDR3 region has 17 residues. CDR3 amino acids: CASSQEPGGSSYNEQFF. As DNA, the CDR3 is TGTGCCAGCAGCCAAGAACCGGGAGGCAGCTCCTACAATGAGCAGTTCTTC.

In this sample, this clone turned up once. This chain links TRBV28 with TRBJ2-1; D not resolved. Germline CDR1 reads MDHEN; CDR2 reads SYDVKM. Trimming removed 8 bases at V and 3 bases at J, with 5 bases between. This CDR3 contains 11 residues. CDR3 sequence reads: CASLRYNEQFF. The CDR3 bases are TGTGCCAGCCTCCGCTACAATGAGCAGTTCTTC.

Only one count was recorded for this clone. The V call is TRBV7-7, the J call TRBJ2-6; D gene unclear. The CDR3 sequence is 14 residues long. Per germline, CDR1 SSHAT and CDR2 FNYEAQ (reference sequence). Trimming removed 4 bases from V and 0 bases from J, with 4 bases in between. In nucleotides, the CDR3 is TGTGCCAGCAGCTCTACCTCTGGGGCCAACGTCCTGACTTTC. Its translation is CASSSTSGANVLTF.

The chain carries TRBV2 and TRBJ1-2; D might be TRBD1 (6 bases). Germline lookup yields CDR1 SNHLY and CDR2 FYNNEI. V dropped 5 bases and J dropped 7 bases, with 20 bases sitting between them. This CDR3 spans 15 amino acids. CDR3 coding DNA: TGTGCCAGCAGTCTTCTGAGCCGTTTAGGGGGTGGCTACACCTTC. Translating gives CASSLLSRLGGGYTF.

This chain links TRBV25-1 with TRBJ2-1, with 9 bases matching TRBD2. CDR1 and CDR2 from the germline V gene are MGHDK and SYGVNS. The CDR3 has 15 residues. Germline trimming cut 4 bases from V and 1 base from J; bases unmatched to any gene: 2. CDR3 loop: CASSASGTSYNEQFF. CDR3 coding DNA: TGTGCCAGCAGTGCTAGCGGGACATCCTACAATGAGCAGTTCTTC.

The genes are TRBV11-3 and TRBJ2-3, with TRBD2 identical over 8 bases. Germline lookup yields CDR1 SGHNT and CDR2 YENEEA. The CDR3 sequence is 16 residues long. V was pared by 4 bases and J by 1 base, with 7 bases of the junction left unmatched. CDR3 region: CASSYGLASGTDTQYF. The CDR3 region has the DNA TGTGCCAGCAGCTACGGACTAGCCTCGGGCACAGATACGCAGTATTTT.

The V and J genes are TRBV28 and TRBJ2-1, with 8 positions matching TRBD2. The CDR3 runs 19 residues. Germline lookup yields CDR1 MDHEN and CDR2 SYDVKM. The V and J ends lost 6 bases and 9 bases, in that order; junction bases with no gene match: 25. The CDR3 DNA sequence: TGTGCCAGCAGCAACTGGGACGGGGAGCGACTAGCGTCTCGACGTGAGCAGTTCTTC. Translation gives CASSNWDGERLASRREQFF.

This clone was seen only once. As DNA, the CDR3 is TGTGCCAGCAGCTTAGTTTGGTGGGAGAGGGGGTACAATGAGCAGTTCTTC. It specifies CASSLVWWERGYNEQFF. This sequence joins TRBV7-2 and TRBJ2-1, with TRBD1 as a possible D gene (6 bases). The germline gives CDR1 SGHTA, CDR2 FQGNSA. V lost 1 base and J lost 4, with 17 bases in between. This CDR3 is built from 17 residues.

The gene calls are TRBV28 and TRBJ2-1; maybe TRBD1 (6 bases). The V end was cut by 6 bases, the J end by 2 bases, with 17 bases between. The CDR3 consists of 16 residues. Germline V gives CDR1 MDHEN, CDR2 SYDVKM. CDR3 in amino acids: CASSALTSGAYNEQFF. The CDR3 nucleotides read TGTGCCAGCAGCGCCCTAACGTCAGGGGCCTACAATGAGCAGTTCTTC.

The count of this clone is one. The identical CDR3 is also encoded by other nucleotide sequences in the sample. CDR3 in amino acids: CASSPGTSGYEQYF. Here the CDR3 DNA reads TGTGCCAGCAGCCCCGGGACTAGCGGCTACGAGCAGTACTTC. This chain connects TRBV2 to TRBJ2-7; the match to TRBD2 covers 11 bases. Per the germline V gene, CDR1 is SNHLY and CDR2 is FYNNEI. The CDR3 extends over 14 amino acids. V trimming: 6 bases; J trimming: 3 bases; junction bases outside the gene matches: 4.

The chain combines TRBV4-2 with TRBJ2-7; 7 bases map to TRBD1. Looked up from germline, CDR1 is LGHNA and CDR2 is YNFKEQ. V shed 5 bases and J 2 bases; nucleotides not matched to a gene: 6. This CDR3 contains 14 residues. This CDR3 is CASSFRTGAYEQYF. For the CDR3, the DNA is TGTGCCAGCAGCTTCCGGACAGGAGCCTACGAGCAGTACTTC.

This clone came up once. The V and J genes are TRBV5-4 and TRBJ2-4; 16 bases map to TRBD2. From germline, CDR1 is SGHNT and CDR2 YYREEE (reference sequence). The CDR3 sequence is 17 residues long. The V gene end was trimmed by 2 bases and the J gene end by 7 bases; junction bases not matched to a gene: 6. The CDR3, as DNA: TGTGCCAGCAGCTTAGGGACTAGCGGGAGGGTTGGGAACATTCAGTACTTC. Its translation: CASSLGTSGRVGNIQYF.

The V and J genes are TRBV4-2 and TRBJ2-5; the match to TRBD2 covers 11 bases. The DNA end is a closer match to TRBJ2-7, so the J assignment may be wrong. The CDR3 contains 16 residues. In germline, CDR1 is LGHNA, CDR2 YNFKEQ. The CDR3 nucleotides read TGTGCCAGCAGCCACCCGACTAGCGGGACAACCTACGAGCAGTACTTC. It encodes CASSHPTSGTTYEQYF.

The J gene is TRBJ1-1, the V gene TRBV10-2; 8 nucleotides align to TRBD1. This CDR3 is 15 amino acids long. V lost 2 bases and J lost 5; bases outside the gene matches: 7. Looked up from germline, CDR1 is WSHSY and CDR2 is SAAADI. The DNA for the CDR3 is TGCGCCAGCAGTGAGCGGCAGGGGGCTTGGACTGAAGCTTTCTTT. Translation: CASSERQGAWTEAFF.

This clone was counted only a few times. Additional DNA sequences in this sample encode the identical CDR3. The V call is TRBV7-9, the J call TRBJ2-2; no clear D gene. CDR1 and CDR2 from the germline V gene are SEHNR and FQNEAQ (reference sequence). The CDR3 has 12 residues. V dropped 6 bases and J dropped 2 bases, with 4 bases sitting between them. CDR3 region: CASSYNTGELFF. In DNA, the CDR3 is TGTGCCAGCAGTTACAACACCGGGGAGCTGTTTTTT.

Here the CDR3 DNA reads TGTGCCAGCTCACCAGAGACAGGGGTGCAAGATGAGCAGTTCTTC. Protein: CASSPETGVQDEQFF. The V call is TRBV18, the J call TRBJ2-1; the match to TRBD1 covers 8 bases. This CDR3 has 15 residues. CDR1 and CDR2 from the germline V gene are KGHSH and LQKENI. Trimming removed 2 bases from V and 8 bases from J; junction bases left unmatched: 8. The variable domain in full, with the rest retrieved from reference TRBV18 and TRBJ2-1, is NAGVMQNPRHLVRRRGQEARLRCSPMKGHSHVYWYRQLPEEGLKFMVYLQKENIIDESGMPKERFSAEFPKEGPSILRIQQVVRGDSAAYFCASSPETGVQDEQFFGPGTRLTVL.

This clone was observed once. The chain combines TRBV28 with TRBJ2-3, with a weak D call TRBD2 (6 bases). This CDR3 has 16 amino acids. Trimming cost V 5 bases and J 0 bases, with 15 bases left between them. The germline CDR1 and CDR2 sequences are MDHEN and SYDVKM. The CDR3 loop is CASSQRDWFSTDTQYF. The CDR3 DNA is TGTGCCAGCAGTCAACGGGACTGGTTTAGCACAGATACGCAGTATTTT.

The chain is built from TRBV29-1 and TRBJ2-7; 10 nucleotides match TRBD1. Germline V gene lookup returns CDR1 SQVTM and CDR2 ANQGSEA. The CDR3 runs 15 residues. The trim removed 4 bases at V and 2 bases at J, leaving 8 bases unmatched. This chain's CDR3 is CSVVTPGQGTYEQYF. DNA of the CDR3: TGCAGCGTTGTAACTCCGGGACAGGGGACCTACGAGCAGTACTTC.

This CDR3 reads CASSLSGGTGELFF. Written as DNA, the CDR3 is TGTGCCAGCAGCTTATCAGGGGGTACCGGGGAGCTGTTTTTT. J is TRBJ2-2 and V is TRBV11-3, with 7 bases matching TRBD1. The V gene's germline CDR1 is SGHNT and CDR2 YENEEA. J was trimmed by 5 bases and V by 2 bases; bases with no gene match: 2. The CDR3 totals 14 residues. Based on the CDR3 plus reference TRBV11-3 and TRBJ2-2, the full variable domain is EAGVVQSPRYKIIEKKQPVAFWCNPISGHNTLYWYLQNLGQGPELLIRYENEEAVDDSQLPKDRFSAERLKGVDSTLKIQPAELGDSAVYLCASSLSGGTGELFFGEGSRLTVL.